This passage covers 21 T cell receptor beta chains from one sample sequenced in a study of CD8 T cells in ankylosing spondylitis. Findings and caveats of the study: Typical of ankylosing spondylitis blood, it appeared, was a TCR beta motif of under 10 highly homologous variants.

TCRdb analysed the 5' RACE reads with MiXCR anew, one entry per CDR3 protein. Of over 450,000 distinct CDR3 sequences listed, more than 9.5% are singletons. Antigens of these TCRs are unknown. Sequenced input: blood, either unsorted or a sorted T cell fraction (not recorded which). The receptors derive from a male donor with ankylosing spondylitis.

This clonotype was recorded many times. This chain connects TRBV11-2 to TRBJ2-5; D not certain. Germline V gene data show CDR1 as SGHAT and CDR2 as FQNNGV. V lost 7 bases and J lost 2, with 11 bases in between. The CDR3 spans 13 residues. CDR3 sequence reads: CASTHETQETQYF. In DNA, the CDR3 is TGTGCCAGCACCCACGAGACTCAAGAGACCCAGTACTTC.

This clonotype was seen repeatedly, ten times or more. The chain recombines TRBV5-1 with TRBJ1-2; D is unresolved. Germline CDR1 reads SGHRS; CDR2 reads YFSETQ. The CDR3 contains 12 residues. Trimming shortened V by 9 bases and J by 3 bases, and 12 bases separated the two germline ends. The CDR3 spells CATANSDYGYTF. The CDR3 DNA sequence: TGCGCCACCGCCAATTCGGACTATGGCTACACCTTC.

This clonotype has only a few counts. J is TRBJ2-2 and V is TRBV24-1; D uncertain. Germline CDR1 is KGHDR and CDR2 is SFDVKD. V lost 3 bases and J lost 3, with 10 bases in between. This CDR3 spans 15 amino acids. CDR3 sequence reads: CATSDTVRDTGELFF. CDR3 DNA: TGTGCCACCAGTGATACGGTTCGGGACACCGGGGAGCTGTTTTTT.

This clonotype was observed a handful of times. This chain joins TRBV28 and TRBJ2-6, with D perhaps being TRBD1 or TRBD2 (5 bases each). The CDR3 length is 16 residues. The germline V gene has CDR1 MDHEN and CDR2 SYDVKM. V was trimmed by 6 bases and J by 3 bases, leaving 15 bases between them. The CDR3 is CASRGPQRSGANVLTF. The CDR3 DNA is TGTGCCAGCAGGGGACCTCAACGAAGTGGGGCCAACGTCCTGACTTTC.

The V gene is TRBV20-1, the J gene TRBJ2-3; no reliable D call. Trimming cost V 5 bases and J 0 bases, with 12 bases left between them. This CDR3 has 14 residues. CDR1 is DFQATT, CDR2 SNEGSKA, per germline (reference sequence). The CDR3, as DNA: TGCAGTGCTGTGGGGTCCACTAGCACAGATACGCAGTATTTT. The encoded protein is CSAVGSTSTDTQYF.

As DNA, the CDR3 is TGTGCCAGCGTCCCGGACCAAGCCTACGAGCAGTACTTC. Translating it yields CASVPDQAYEQYF. V gene TRBV6-1 combines with J gene TRBJ2-7; no definite D call. Looked up from germline, CDR1 is MNHNS and CDR2 is SASEGT. The CDR3 runs to 13 residues. V lost 8 bases, J lost 2 bases, and 13 bases lay in between.

This clonotype was counted a few times. The chain combines TRBV20-1 with TRBJ2-2; the D gene is possibly TRBD1 (6 bases). Germline V CDR1 and CDR2: DFQATT, SNEGSKA (reference sequence). The CDR3 extends over 15 amino acids. Between the trimmed V and J ends, which lost 0 bases and 4 bases, there was a span of 12 bases. The CDR3 region is CSARDRGHLTGELFF. In DNA, the CDR3 is TGCAGTGCTAGAGATAGGGGACACCTCACCGGGGAGCTGTTTTTT.

This clonotype was seen repeatedly, ten times or more. The J gene is TRBJ2-7, the V gene TRBV12-3 or TRBV12-4; TRBD1 is a possible D gene (6 bases). This CDR3 region has 12 residues. V lost 2 bases, J lost 9 bases, and 11 bases lay in between. CDR3 DNA: TGTGCCAGCAGTTTATGGGGGCAAGGGCAGTACGTC. Translation gives CASSLWGQGQYV.

The chain has TRBV7-9 and TRBJ1-2; 7 nucleotides match TRBD1. The CDR3 is 14 residues long. V lost 4 bases, J lost 7 bases, and 9 bases stayed unmatched. Germline assignment: CDR1 SEHNR and CDR2 FQNEAQ (reference sequence). Here the CDR3 reads CASSSGTELSGYTF. The CDR3 coding sequence is TGTGCCAGCAGCTCCGGGACAGAGCTCTCTGGCTACACCTTC.

The V gene is TRBV7-8, the J gene TRBJ1-5; D unclear. Germline CDR1 is SGHVS and CDR2 is FQNEAQ. The V end was cut by 1 base, the J end by 3 bases, with 7 bases between. CDR3 length equals 14 residues. CDR3 loop: CASSLGRTNQPQHF. DNA for the CDR3: TGTGCCAGCAGCTTAGGTAGAACCAATCAGCCCCAGCATTTT.

The sample holds a few counts of this clonotype. The chain combines TRBV7-2 with TRBJ2-1, with 10 bases that match TRBD2. The CDR3 loop spans 16 amino acids. Unmatched junction bases numbered 9, after V lost 6 bases and J lost 4 bases. Germline-derived CDR1 and CDR2 are SGHTA and FQGNSA. The DNA of the CDR3 is TGTGCCAGCAGTTGGAGCGGGAGGGCCGGTTACAATGAGCAGTTCTTC. Protein: CASSWSGRAGYNEQFF.

This clonotype was seen ten or more times. This chain links TRBV29-1 with TRBJ1-4; the D gene is possibly TRBD1 (6 bases). The germline V and J ends were trimmed by 6 bases and 4 bases, with 12 bases remaining between them. The CDR3 consists of 13 residues. The germline V gene encodes CDR1 SQVTM and CDR2 ANQGSEA. CDR3 loop: CSVPDSINEKLFF. DNA of the CDR3: TGCAGCGTCCCGGACAGTATTAATGAAAAACTGTTTTTT.

V gene TRBV24-1 combines with J gene TRBJ1-5, with D unclear. CDR1 is KGHDR, CDR2 SFDVKD, per germline. The CDR3 covers 12 residues. V was pared by 5 bases and J by 4 bases, with 5 bases between. This CDR3 reads CATSGPNQPQHF. Written as DNA, the CDR3 is TGTGCCACCAGTGGCCCTAATCAGCCCCAGCATTTT.

This clonotype was seen ten or more times. This chain uses TRBV5-1 with TRBJ2-3; D ambiguous. V was pared by 4 bases and J by 2 bases, with 11 bases between. This CDR3 is built from 14 residues. From germline, CDR1 is SGHRS and CDR2 YFSETQ. CDR3 residues: CASSASSPTDTQYF. The CDR3 nucleotides are TGCGCCAGCAGCGCCTCCTCACCCACAGATACGCAGTATTTT.

The rearrangement joins TRBV19 to TRBJ1-2; 10 nucleotides align to TRBD1. CDR1 is LNHDA, CDR2 SQIVND, per germline (reference sequence). The V segment lost 3 bases and the J segment 8 bases; nucleotides outside the gene matches: 6. CDR3 length: 14 residues. The CDR3 DNA reads TGTGCCAGTAGTATGAGACAGGGGGCGAAAGGCTACACCTTC. Translated, it gives CASSMRQGAKGYTF.

This clonotype showed up just a few times. V and J are TRBV5-1 and TRBJ2-7, with TRBD1 matching over 12 bases. This CDR3 has 15 residues. Germline V gives CDR1 SGHRS, CDR2 YFSETQ. Losses at the gene ends were 4 bases for V and 6 bases for J; bases not matched to a gene: 8. The CDR3 region is CASSQGQGASSEQYV. In DNA form, the CDR3 reads TGCGCCAGCAGCCAGGGACAGGGGGCTAGCTCCGAGCAGTACGTC.

This clonotype occurred a few times. V gene TRBV18 combines with J gene TRBJ2-5; D gene unclear. V lost 0 bases and J lost 1, with 9 bases in between. The CDR3 is 15 amino acids. CDR1 and CDR2 from the germline V gene are KGHSH and LQKENI. The CDR3 bases are TGTGCCAGCTCACCACCCCGCCCCAGCCAAGAGACCCAGTACTTC. This sequence encodes CASSPPRPSQETQYF.

This clonotype was counted ten times or more. The chain has TRBV12-3 or TRBV12-4 and TRBJ2-2, with TRBD2 matching 7 bases. The V gene end was trimmed by 1 base and the J gene end by 4 bases; junction bases not matched to a gene: 3. This CDR3 spans 15 amino acids. Written as DNA, the CDR3 is TGTGCCAGCAGTTTAGGAGCTAGCGGCACCGGGGAGCTGTTTTTT. It codes for CASSLGASGTGELFF.

With respect to this clonotype: Relative to the germline gene, one junction end is altered; a read error may explain this. J is TRBJ1-2 and V is TRBV29-1, with D tentatively TRBD1 (5 bases). The CDR3 has 8 residues. In germline, CDR1 is SQVTM, CDR2 ANQGSEA. The CDR3 loop reads CSVEGGNF. CDR3 coding DNA: TGCAGCGTTGAGGGGGGGAACTTC.

This clonotype was found a few times. The rearrangement uses TRBV20-1 and TRBJ2-7; D not certain. The CDR3 sequence is 13 residues long. CDR1 and CDR2 from the germline V gene are DFQATT and SNEGSKA (reference sequence). Trimming stripped 4 bases from V and 2 bases from J, with 12 bases between. The CDR3 here is CSANFDPPYEQYF. CDR3 bases: TGCAGTGCTAATTTCGATCCTCCCTACGAGCAGTACTTC.

The chain joins TRBV5-5 to TRBJ1-4; 8 bases fit TRBD1. The CDR3 is 15 residues long. Germline CDR1 and CDR2: SGHKS and YYEKEE (reference sequence). V lost 0 bases to trimming and J lost 3 bases; unmatched junction nucleotides: 1. CDR3 coding DNA: TGTGCCAGCAGCTTGGGGGACAGGTCTAATGAAAAACTGTTTTTT. It encodes CASSLGDRSNEKLFF.